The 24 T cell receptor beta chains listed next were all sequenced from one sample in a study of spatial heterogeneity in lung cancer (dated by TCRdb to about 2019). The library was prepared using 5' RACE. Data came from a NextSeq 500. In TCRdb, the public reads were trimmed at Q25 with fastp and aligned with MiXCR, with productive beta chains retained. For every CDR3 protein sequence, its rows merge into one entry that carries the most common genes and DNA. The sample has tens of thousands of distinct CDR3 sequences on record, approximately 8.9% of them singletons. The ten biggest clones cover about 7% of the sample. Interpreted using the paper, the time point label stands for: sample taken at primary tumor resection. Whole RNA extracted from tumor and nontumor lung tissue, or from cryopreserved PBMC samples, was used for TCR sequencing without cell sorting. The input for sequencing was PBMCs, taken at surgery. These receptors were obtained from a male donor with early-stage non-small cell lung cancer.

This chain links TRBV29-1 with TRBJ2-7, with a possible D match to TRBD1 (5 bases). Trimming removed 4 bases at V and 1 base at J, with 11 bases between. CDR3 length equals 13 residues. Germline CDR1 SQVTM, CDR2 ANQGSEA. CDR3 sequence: CSVGGDSSYEQYF. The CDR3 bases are TGCAGCGTTGGAGGAGACAGTTCCTACGAGCAGTACTTC.

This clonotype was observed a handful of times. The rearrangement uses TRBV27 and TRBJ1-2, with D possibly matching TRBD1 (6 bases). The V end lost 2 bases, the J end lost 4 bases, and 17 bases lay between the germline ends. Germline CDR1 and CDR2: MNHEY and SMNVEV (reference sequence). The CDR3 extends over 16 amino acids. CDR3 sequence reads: CASSLKGQPYSYGYTF. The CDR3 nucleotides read TGTGCCAGCAGTTTAAAAGGACAGCCTTACTCCTATGGCTACACCTTC.

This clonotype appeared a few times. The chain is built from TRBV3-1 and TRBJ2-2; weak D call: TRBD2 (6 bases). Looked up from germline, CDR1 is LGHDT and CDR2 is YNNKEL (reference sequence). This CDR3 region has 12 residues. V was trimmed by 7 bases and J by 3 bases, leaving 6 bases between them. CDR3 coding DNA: TGTGCCAGCATAGCGGACACCGGGGAGCTGTTTTTT. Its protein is CASIADTGELFF.

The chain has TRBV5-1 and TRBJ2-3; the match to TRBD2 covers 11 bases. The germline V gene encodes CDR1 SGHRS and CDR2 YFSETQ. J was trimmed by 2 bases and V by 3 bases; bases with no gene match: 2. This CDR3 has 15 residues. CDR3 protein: CASSWGLADTDTQYF. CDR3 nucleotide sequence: TGCGCCAGCAGCTGGGGACTAGCGGACACAGATACGCAGTATTTT.

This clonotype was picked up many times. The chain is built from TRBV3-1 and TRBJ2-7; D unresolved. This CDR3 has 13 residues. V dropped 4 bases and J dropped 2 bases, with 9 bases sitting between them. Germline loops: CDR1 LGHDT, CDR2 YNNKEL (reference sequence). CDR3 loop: CASSPPRAYEQYF. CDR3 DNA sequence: TGTGCCAGCAGCCCCCCCCGCGCCTACGAGCAGTACTTC.

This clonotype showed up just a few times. CDR3 residues: CASSTQLAGAVDTQYF. The DNA of the CDR3 is TGTGCCAGCAGTACACAACTAGCGGGAGCAGTAGATACGCAGTATTTT. The V gene is TRBV25-1, the J gene TRBJ2-3; 11 bases map to TRBD2. Trimming cost V 5 bases and J 5 bases; bases outside gene matches: 9. This CDR3 region has 16 residues. From germline, CDR1 is MGHDK and CDR2 SYGVNS.

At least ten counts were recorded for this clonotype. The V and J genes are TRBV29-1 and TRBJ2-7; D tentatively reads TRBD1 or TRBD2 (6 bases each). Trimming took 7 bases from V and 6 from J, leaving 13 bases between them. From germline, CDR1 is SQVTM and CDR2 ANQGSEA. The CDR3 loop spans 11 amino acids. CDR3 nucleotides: TGCAGCGCCCATAGGGGGGCCGAGCAGTACTTC. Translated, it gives CSAHRGAEQYF.

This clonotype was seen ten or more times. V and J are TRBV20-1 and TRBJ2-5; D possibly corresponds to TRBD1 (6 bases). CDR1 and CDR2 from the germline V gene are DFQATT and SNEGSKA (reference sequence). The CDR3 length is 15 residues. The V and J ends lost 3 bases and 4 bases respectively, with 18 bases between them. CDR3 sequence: CSASGWGHLRETQYF. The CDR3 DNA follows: TGCAGTGCTAGTGGGTGGGGGCACCTTCGAGAGACCCAGTACTTC.

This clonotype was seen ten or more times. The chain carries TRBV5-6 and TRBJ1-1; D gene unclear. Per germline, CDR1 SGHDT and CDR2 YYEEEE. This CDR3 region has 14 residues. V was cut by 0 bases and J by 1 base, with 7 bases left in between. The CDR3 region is CASSLAGQNTEAFF. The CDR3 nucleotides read TGTGCCAGCAGCTTGGCCGGGCAGAACACTGAAGCTTTCTTT.

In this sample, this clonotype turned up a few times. The DNA of the CDR3 is TGTGCCAGCAGCTTAGTTACTAGCGGGAGGGCTAGAGAGACCCAGTACTTC. Amino acid sequence: CASSLVTSGRARETQYF. V is TRBV7-2 and J is TRBJ2-5; 13 bases fit TRBD2. Germline V gives CDR1 SGHTA, CDR2 FQGNSA. V lost 1 base, J lost 4 bases, and 6 bases stayed unmatched. The CDR3 has 17 residues.

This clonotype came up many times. DNA of the CDR3: TGTGCCAGCAGCCAAGTGGGCCAGAGGAGCTATGGCTACACCTTC. This codes for CASSQVGQRSYGYTF. The gene calls are TRBV4-2 and TRBJ1-2; no clear D gene. The length of the CDR3 is 15 residues. Germline loops: CDR1 LGHNA, CDR2 YNFKEQ. V was clipped by 1 base and J by 4 bases, with 13 bases between them.

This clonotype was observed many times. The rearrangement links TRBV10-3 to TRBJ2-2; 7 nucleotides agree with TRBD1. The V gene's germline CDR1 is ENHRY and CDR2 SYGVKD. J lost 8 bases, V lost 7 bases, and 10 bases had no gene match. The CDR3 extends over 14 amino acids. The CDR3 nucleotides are TGTGCCATCACCAGGGACAGTCCCGGGGGGGAGCTGTTTTTT. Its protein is CAITRDSPGGELFF.

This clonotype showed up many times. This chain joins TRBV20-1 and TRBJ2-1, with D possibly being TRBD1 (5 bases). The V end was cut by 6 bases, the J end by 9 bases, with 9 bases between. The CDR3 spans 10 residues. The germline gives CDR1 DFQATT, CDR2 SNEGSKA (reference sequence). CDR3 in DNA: TGCAGTGCCCCAGGGATTGAGCAGTTCTTC. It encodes CSAPGIEQFF.

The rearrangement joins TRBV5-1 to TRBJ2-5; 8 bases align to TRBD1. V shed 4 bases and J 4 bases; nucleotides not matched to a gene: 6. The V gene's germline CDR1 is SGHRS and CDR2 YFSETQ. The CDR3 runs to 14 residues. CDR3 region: CASSAGQVGETQYF. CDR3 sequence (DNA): TGCGCCAGCAGCGCGGGACAGGTGGGAGAGACCCAGTACTTC.

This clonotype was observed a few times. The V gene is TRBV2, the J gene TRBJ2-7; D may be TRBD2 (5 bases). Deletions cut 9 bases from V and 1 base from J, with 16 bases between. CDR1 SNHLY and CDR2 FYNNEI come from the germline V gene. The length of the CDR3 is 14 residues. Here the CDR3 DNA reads TGTGCCAGGGACCTATTCCGGGATTCCTACGAGCAGTACTTC. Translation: CARDLFRDSYEQYF.

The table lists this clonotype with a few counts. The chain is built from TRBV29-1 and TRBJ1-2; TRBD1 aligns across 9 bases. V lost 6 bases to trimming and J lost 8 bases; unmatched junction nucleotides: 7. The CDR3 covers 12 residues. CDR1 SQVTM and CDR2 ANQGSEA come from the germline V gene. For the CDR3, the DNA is TGCAGCGTAGGGACAGGGAGAGGAGGCTACACCTTC. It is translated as CSVGTGRGGYTF.

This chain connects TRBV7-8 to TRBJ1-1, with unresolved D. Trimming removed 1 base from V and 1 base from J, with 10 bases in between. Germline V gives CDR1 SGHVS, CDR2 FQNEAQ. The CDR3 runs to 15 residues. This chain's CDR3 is CASSLERAENTEAFF. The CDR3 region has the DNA TGTGCCAGCAGCTTAGAAAGGGCTGAGAACACTGAAGCTTTCTTT.

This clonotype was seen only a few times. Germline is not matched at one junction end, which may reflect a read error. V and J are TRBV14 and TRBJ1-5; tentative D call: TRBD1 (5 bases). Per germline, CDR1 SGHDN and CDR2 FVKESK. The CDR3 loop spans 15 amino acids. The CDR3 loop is CASSQGQSDYQTQHF. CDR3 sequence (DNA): TGTGCCAGCAGCCAAGGACAGTCCGATTATCAGACCCAGCATTTT.

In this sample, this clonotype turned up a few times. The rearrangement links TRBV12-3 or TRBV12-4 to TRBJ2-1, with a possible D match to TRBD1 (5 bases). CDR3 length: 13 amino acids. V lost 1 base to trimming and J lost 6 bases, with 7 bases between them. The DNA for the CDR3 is TGTGCCAGCAGTTTAGAAAGGGGCAATGAGCAGTTCTTC. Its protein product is CASSLERGNEQFF.

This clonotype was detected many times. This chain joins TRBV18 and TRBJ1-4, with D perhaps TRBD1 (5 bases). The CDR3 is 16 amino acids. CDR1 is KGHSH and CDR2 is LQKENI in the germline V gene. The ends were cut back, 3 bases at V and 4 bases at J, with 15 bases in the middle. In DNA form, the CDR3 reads TGTGCCAGCTCACCGTTTCAGGGTCGGGATAATGAAAAACTGTTTTTT. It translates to CASSPFQGRDNEKLFF.

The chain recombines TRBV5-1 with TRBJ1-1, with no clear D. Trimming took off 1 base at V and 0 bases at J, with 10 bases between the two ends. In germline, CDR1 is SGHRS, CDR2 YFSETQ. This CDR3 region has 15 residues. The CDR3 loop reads CASSLMAAMNTEAFF. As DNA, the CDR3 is TGCGCCAGCAGCTTGATGGCTGCTATGAACACTGAAGCTTTCTTT.

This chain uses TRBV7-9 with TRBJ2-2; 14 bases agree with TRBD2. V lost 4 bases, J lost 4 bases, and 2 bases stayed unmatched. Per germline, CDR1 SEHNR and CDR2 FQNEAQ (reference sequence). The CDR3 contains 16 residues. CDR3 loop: CASSSGLAGVTGELFF. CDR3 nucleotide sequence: TGTGCCAGCAGCTCGGGACTAGCGGGAGTCACCGGGGAGCTGTTTTTT.

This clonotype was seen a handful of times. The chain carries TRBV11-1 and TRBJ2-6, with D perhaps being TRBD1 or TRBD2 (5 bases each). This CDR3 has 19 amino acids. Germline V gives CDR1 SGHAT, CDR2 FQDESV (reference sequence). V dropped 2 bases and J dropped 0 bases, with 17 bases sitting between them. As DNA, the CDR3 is TGTGCCAGCAGCTTATCGCCCGGGACGGTCGGCTCTGGGGCCAACGTCCTGACTTTC. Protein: CASSLSPGTVGSGANVLTF.

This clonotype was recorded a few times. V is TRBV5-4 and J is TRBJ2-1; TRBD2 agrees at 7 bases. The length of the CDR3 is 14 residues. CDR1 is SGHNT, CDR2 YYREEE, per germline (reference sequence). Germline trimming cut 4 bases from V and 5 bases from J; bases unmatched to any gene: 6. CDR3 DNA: TGTGCCAGCAGCGATCAGCGGGGTAACAATGAGCAGTTCTTC. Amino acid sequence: CASSDQRGNNEQFF.